This TCR beta chain was identified during a study of blood T cells in healthy people across ages (dated by TCRdb to between 2014 and 2016). For context, the study as a whole: In model experiments, roughly one uniquely barcoded TCR beta cDNA molecule per two T cells was captured by template switching. The study measured age-related changes in TCR beta repertoire diversity using deep sequencing normalized with unique cDNA molecular identifiers. The donors were divided into four age groups: young (average about 15 years), middle-aged (about 40), aged (approximately 62) and long-lived (roughly 88). To avoid experimental bias, donors of different ages were spread randomly across the sequencing lanes. The study analyzed two additional independent replicas of 1 million unique cDNA reads from the same blood draw for two donors, one aged 18 to 29 and one aged 80 or older. Findings and caveats that apply to the study as a whole: Total diversity estimates from one million sequenced T cells were considered lower bounds and underestimates. Since profiling was done on bulk unsorted PBMCs, naive and antigen-experienced compartments could not be conclusively compared. The long-lived group showed more naive CD4+ T cells, fewer expanded clones and increased TCR diversity than the aged group, suggesting age selection. There was a strong correlation between observed TCR beta diversity and the percentage of naive T cells measured by flow cytometry. Donor CMV infection status was unknown, potentially confounding age-related changes in expanded clonotypes. Observed TCR beta diversity per million T cells fell roughly linearly with age, and a significant reduction was already apparent by age around 40.

Donors were under 40 systemically healthy Caucasian individuals from Russia aged about 6 to 100 years. About 10 milliliters of peripheral blood were collected from each donor into EDTA-treated Vacutainer tubes. PBMCs were isolated by Ficoll-Paque density-gradient centrifugation, with at least 6 million obtained per sample. Total RNA, at least 6 micrograms per sample, was extracted from PBMCs with Trizol reagent. Naive CD45RAhigh/CD27high T cell percentages were measured by flow cytometry on a PBMC aliquot from every donor. On this clonotype: Its binding antigen is unknown. No quality values exist for individual bases; no much larger clone is one base distant.

The receptor library was made with 5' RACE. Sequencing was performed on an Illumina HiSeq 2500. A second PCR of roughly 7 to 11 cycles was performed with a sample-barcoded 5' primer and a J-beta primer mix. A template-switch 5' adaptor carrying 12 random nucleotides introduced a unique molecular identifier onto each TCR beta cDNA molecule. At least 3 million CDR3-containing paired-end reads were obtained from each sample. First-strand cDNA synthesis was performed from all RNA using the Mint cDNA synthesis kit, with priming by a TRBC-specific oligonucleotide. After uracil-DNA glycosylase treatment, a first 18-cycle PCR used universal primers M1SS and BC2_uni_R on all cDNA. The study's own analysis went as follows. For normalization, 1 million high-quality reads were randomly selected from each sample, with every read carrying a distinct molecular identifier. Reads with shared molecular identifiers were discarded instead of being binned into consensus sequences. MiTCR, with a Q25 quality threshold and the strictest error-elimination algorithm, was used for CDR3 identification, clonotype clustering and error correction. Lower-bound total TCR beta diversity was estimated with a nonparametric unseen species model using Euler transformation. The raw public data were reprocessed by TCRdb itself: fastp quality trimming at Q25, MiXCR clonotype calling, in-frame beta chains only. When rows share a CDR3 protein, they turn into one entry using the most common DNA and genes. The V and J calls, along with clone size, are taken from TCRdb and not from the paper's own processing. Here the sample has about 1.1 million distinct CDR3 sequences; around two fifths occur a single time. Around 12% of the sample lies in the top ten.

Reading the germline V gene (reference sequence) gives CDR1 DFQATT and CDR2 SNEGSKA. Inclusive of the bounding cysteine and phenylalanine, the CDR3 is 13 residues long. The only DNA kept is the CDR3, 39 bases in frame from the first base. Clipping removes 5 bases from V and 4 bases from J, with 4 as the unmatched junction base count. This receptor was obtained from a young man in good health. The chain employs TRBV20-1 and TRBJ2-5; the central 10 bases match TRBD2. Sequenced material: blood. CDR3 sequence: CSAAGLAVETQYF. The bases read TGCAGTGCTGCCGGACTAGCGGTAGAGACCCAGTACTTC.